This T cell receptor beta chain was captured by sequencing in a study of blood T cell repertoires in COVID-19 (dated by TCRdb to the early 2020s). Regarding the complete study: The collaborator samples originated in the United States, Italy and Spain and spanned the acute and convalescent phases of COVID-19. Subjects who had been exposed to COVID-19, were actively infected with it, or had recovered from it provided the deeply sampled blood TCRbeta repertoires that made up the dataset. The prospective study material was composed of cDNA or gDNA derived from T cells, B-cell-depleted T cells, or PBMCs. The sample metadata nearly always contained a de-identified subject ID, COVID-19 status, age in years and sex. A freely available public database, intended as a resource for researchers studying the immune response to SARS-CoV-2, is where the repertoires were released. Samples came from the ongoing ImmuneRACE study (first 160 participants) plus 1,254 subjects from 6 global collaborators. Where HLA class I and class II types were available, the types were taken from metadata supplied by the sample provider, not from assay-based typing.

TCRbeta CDR3 regions were amplified from genomic DNA using the immunoSEQ Assay, a bias-controlled multiplex PCR. As for the original processing: Nucleated cell counts per sample were estimated from amplification of reference gene primers within the assay. To quantify the absolute abundance of each unique TCRbeta CDR3 rearrangement, sequence reads were collapsed and filtered. Productive Simpson clonality was computed per sample as the square root of Simpson's diversity index over productive rearrangements. TCRdb's version of the immuneACCESS table is confined to in-frame rearrangements and falls short of the full clone set. An unresolved V gene accounts for under half of the shortfall where checked; the remainder is of unknown origin. That table furnishes V, J and clone size, whereas the DNA furnished D and trimming. This sample holds under 200,000 clones; 83% were observed only once. Around 2% of the sample rests with the top ten.

What the research found in general, with its limitations: The quantity of clinical and demographic metadata differed by source and by participant and was supplied without curation.

Reading from cysteine to phenylalanine, the CDR3 counts 16 amino acids. Only the CDR3 DNA stays, 48 bases, in frame from base 1. V is cut by 0 bases and J by 2 bases, and the space between the germline ends is 13 bases. The germline V gene encodes CDR1 SGHRS and CDR2 YFSETQ. Each collaborating institution followed its own protocols to collect whole blood in K2EDTA tubes. Collaborator samples were shipped for TCRbeta analysis as frozen whole blood, isolated PBMCs, or DNA extracted from either sample type. As for this clone: The antigen it recognizes is unknown. No base quality information exists; no much larger clone differs at one position.

The specimen sequenced was peripheral blood. The sequence was collected from a woman at least 80 years old with acute or convalescent COVID-19. Rearrangement joined TRBV5-1 to TRBJ2-3; too little of a D gene remains to name it. The CDR3 reads CASSLDGYRNTDTQYF. The DNA sequence follows: TGCGCCAGCAGCTTGGACGGGTATAGAAACACAGATACGCAGTATTTT.